The rows below give T cell receptor beta chains drawn from one sample of a study of regulatory T cells in long-lasting Graves disease. TCRdb recomputed calls from the multiplex PCR reads with MiXCR, one row per CDR3 protein. In the table there are 400,000 to 500,000 distinct CDR3 sequences, around 20% of which are singletons. The specimen comprised peripheral blood mononuclear cells (PBMCs), sampled when the disease was refractory, from a patient treated with antithyroid drugs. These receptors all stem from a female donor with Graves disease. Each CDR3 is given with its conserved first and last residue. D genes are given only for firm matches. Rows give clone size only sometimes, using once, few, many, or a class for an expanded clone.

J gene,clone size,V gene,D gene,CDR3 DNA,CDR3 protein
TRBJ2-7,many,TRBV12-3/TRBV12-4,NA,TGTGCCAGCAGCAGGACAAACTACGAGCAGTACTTC,CASSRTNYEQYF
TRBJ1-6,many,TRBV6-1,NA,TGTGCCAGCAGACAATGGAATTGGGGGACAACAGAGAATTCACCCCTCCACTTT,CASRQWNWGTTENSPLHF
TRBJ1-1,many,TRBV20-1,NA,TGCAGTGCTAGAGATCATGCAGGGTTCACTGAAGCTTTCTTT,CSARDHAGFTEAFF
TRBJ2-7,many,TRBV7-2,NA,TGTGCCAGCAGCTTAGGGGTCCAGTCCCCCCACTACGAGCAGTACTTC,CASSLGVQSPHYEQYF
TRBJ2-3,many,TRBV2,NA,TGTGCCAGCAGTGACCTTCTTCGGGATACGCAGTATTTT,CASSDLLRDTQYF
TRBJ2-5,few,TRBV15,NA,TGTGCCACCAGCCCCGGACACCGTGAAGAGACCCAGTACTTC,CATSPGHREETQYF
TRBJ2-1,NA,TRBV27,TRBD1,TGTGCCAGCAGTTTATCAGGGGGCGCCTACAATGAGCAGTTCTTC,CASSLSGGAYNEQFF
TRBJ2-3,NA,TRBV29-1,TRBD2,TGCAGCGTTGCAGCGGGAGCGGCAGATACGCAGTATTTT,CSVAAGAADTQYF
TRBJ2-7,NA,TRBV4-2,NA,TGTGCCAGCAGCCAAGCCTCCGCCCCACCCGACGAGCAGTACTTC,CASSQASAPPDEQYF
TRBJ2-2,NA,TRBV19,TRBD2,TGTGCCAGTACCCCCAGGTGGACTAGCGGGGTTCCGGGGACCGGGGAGCTGTTTTTT,CASTPRWTSGVPGTGELFF
TRBJ2-3,NA,TRBV28,NA,TGTGCCAGCAGTTTTCGTAGCGGCTCTAGCACAGATACGCAGTATTTT,CASSFRSGSSTDTQYF
TRBJ2-3,NA,TRBV2,NA,TGTGCCAGCAGTGACAGGGCGGCAGATACGCAGTATTTT,CASSDRAADTQYF
TRBJ1-1,NA,TRBV7-3,NA,TGTGCCGGCAGCTTAATCGGGGGAGCTGAAGCTTTCTTT,CAGSLIGGAEAFF
TRBJ2-5,many,TRBV28,NA,TGTGCCAGCAGTTTTGGCTATCGTAGTGTACCGACCCAGTACTTC,CASSFGYRSVPTQYF
TRBJ1-4,many,TRBV12-3/TRBV12-4,NA,TGTGCCAGCAGTTTTGGGCAGGGTGGTGAAAAACTGTTTTTT,CASSFGQGGEKLFF
TRBJ2-7,few,TRBV28,TRBD2,TGTGCCAGCAGTACTAGCGGAACCCTTTACGAGCAGTACTTC,CASSTSGTLYEQYF
TRBJ2-5,many,TRBV27,TRBD2,TGTGCCAGCAGTCCCCTGGGAGCGGGAGGACAAGAGACCCAGTACTTC,CASSPLGAGGQETQYF
TRBJ2-7,many,TRBV2,TRBD2,TGTGCCAGCAGTGCCTCCCGGGGGGGACCAATTACCTACGAGCAGTACTTC,CASSASRGGPITYEQYF
TRBJ2-1,NA,TRBV28,TRBD2,TGTGCCAGCAGCAATGGACTAGCGCGGTACAATGAGCAGTTCTTC,CASSNGLARYNEQFF
TRBJ2-7,few,TRBV6-4,TRBD2,TGTGCCTCAACCCCAGCGGGAGATTCCTACGAGCAGTACTTC,CASTPAGDSYEQYF
TRBJ1-3,many,TRBV28,TRBD1,TGTGCCAGCAGTATGGGACAGGGGCTGTTGGACACCATATATTTT,CASSMGQGLLDTIYF
TRBJ2-2,NA,TRBV6-1,TRBD2,TGTGCCAGCGGACAGCGGGAGTGGGTCGGGGAGCTGTTTTTT,CASGQREWVGELFF
TRBJ2-7,many,TRBV29-1,TRBD2,TGCAGCGTTGCCGGGACTAGCGGTTACGAGCAGTACTTC,CSVAGTSGYEQYF
TRBJ2-5,many,TRBV20-1,NA,TGCAGTGCTAGAGACCCGACGGGGCCACAAGAGACCCAGTACTTC,CSARDPTGPQETQYF
TRBJ2-1,few,TRBV11-2,NA,TGTGCCAGCAGCTTCGTTCTGAGCTCCTACAATGAGCAGTTCTTC,CASSFVLSSYNEQFF
TRBJ1-3,few,TRBV7-9,NA,TGTGCCAGCAGCTTTGAGGACACCATATATTTT,CASSFEDTIYF
TRBJ2-5,many,TRBV12-3/TRBV12-4,NA,TGTGCCAGCAGTTTAATTCCTACAACCATGCAAGAGACCCAGTACTTC,CASSLIPTTMQETQYF
TRBJ1-1,many,TRBV27,NA,TGTGCCAGCAGTTTAAAGGGTTGGGACACTGAAGCTTTCTTT,CASSLKGWDTEAFF
TRBJ2-3,NA,TRBV11-3,NA,TGTGCCAGCAGCTTTGAAGAGGGACATACGCAGTATTTT,CASSFEEGHTQYF
TRBJ2-7,many,TRBV6-1,TRBD1,TGTGCCTGTTCACAGGGGTTTACAGAGTACGAGCAGTACTTC,CACSQGFTEYEQYF
TRBJ2-6,many,TRBV2,NA,TGTGCCAGCTCAGGTTGGCCTAATGGGGCCAACGTCCTGACTTTC,CASSGWPNGANVLTF
TRBJ1-5,NA,TRBV6-1,NA,TGTGCCAGCACTTGGGAGGTTGGGAATCAGCCCCAGCATTTT,CASTWEVGNQPQHF
TRBJ2-5,many,TRBV20-1,NA,TGCAGTGCTAGAGGGGGACCCAAAGAGACCCAGTACTTC,CSARGGPKETQYF
TRBJ1-4,few,TRBV3-1,NA,TGTGCCAGCAGCCCCGAGGGGGGGGCGCATGAAAAACTGTTTTTT,CASSPEGGAHEKLFF
TRBJ2-7,many,TRBV5-5,NA,TGTGCCAGCAGCGGGGACGAAGCGGACGAGCAGTACTTC,CASSGDEADEQYF
TRBJ2-5,few,TRBV9,TRBD1,TGTGCCAGCAGCGCCGGGACAGCTGACTCTGAGACCCAGTACTTC,CASSAGTADSETQYF
TRBJ2-3,NA,TRBV20-1,NA,TGCAGTGCTAGGTTGACAGATACGCAGTATTTT,CSARLTDTQYF
TRBJ2-3,NA,TRBV29-1,NA,TGCAGCGTAGGACAGATTCTCACAGATACGCAGTATTTT,CSVGQILTDTQYF
TRBJ2-1,NA,TRBV9,TRBD2,TGTGCCAGCAGCCCTCGGCTAGCGGACGGCTACAATGAGCAGTTCTTC,CASSPRLADGYNEQFF
TRBJ2-7,NA,TRBV5-1,TRBD2,TGCGCCAGCAGCTTGGGGCGGGAGGCCGAGAAAGGTCAGTACTTC,CASSLGREAEKGQYF
TRBJ2-1,NA,TRBV7-2,NA,TGTGCCAGCAGCCGCGAAGGAGGTGGTGAGCAGTTCTTC,CASSREGGGEQFF
TRBJ2-6,NA,TRBV20-1,TRBD1,TGCAGTGCCCTCAGGAGGACAGGGGCTTTCTCTGGGGCCAACGTCCTGACTTTC,CSALRRTGAFSGANVLTF
TRBJ1-2,few,TRBV20-1,NA,TGCAGTGCCTTGGGTCCCGCGGGCTACACCTTC,CSALGPAGYTF
TRBJ1-1,once,TRBV19,TRBD1,TGTGCCAGTACGGGGGACAGGGGCACTGAAGCTTTCTTT,CASTGDRGTEAFF
TRBJ1-4,few,TRBV7-2,NA,TGTGCCAGCAGCTTAGCCCCCAGGGGTAGAGGAAAACTGTTTTTT,CASSLAPRGRGKLFF
TRBJ1-5,few,TRBV10-3,NA,TGTGCCATCAGGGGTGAGGTCACTCAGCCCCAGCATTTT,CAIRGEVTQPQHF
TRBJ2-7,many,TRBV20-1,TRBD1,TGCAGTGCTAGAGATGGGACAGGGTACTACGAGCAGTACTTC,CSARDGTGYYEQYF
TRBJ2-5,many,TRBV27,TRBD1,TGTGCCAGCAGTTTACGGGGACAGGGCCTAGAGACCCAGTACTTC,CASSLRGQGLETQYF
TRBJ2-7,NA,TRBV29-1,TRBD2,TGCAGCGTTGGGGGCGGGAGGGGTCTCGACGAGCAGTACTTC,CSVGGGRGLDEQYF
TRBJ2-1,NA,TRBV7-9,TRBD2,TGTGCCAGCAGCGCGGGACTAGCGGGAGAAGTTGAGCAGTTCTTC,CASSAGLAGEVEQFF
TRBJ2-5,few,TRBV6-1,NA,TGTGCCAGCAGTGAAGGGCTAGGTCCGGAGACCCAGTACTTC,CASSEGLGPETQYF
TRBJ2-2,NA,TRBV2,NA,TGTGCCAGCATTTCTTGGACCGGGGAGCTGTTTTTT,CASISWTGELFF
TRBJ2-7,NA,TRBV10-3,NA,TGTGCCATCAGTGAGTCGAAACCGACCTACGAGCAGTACTTC,CAISESKPTYEQYF
TRBJ2-7,NA,TRBV19,TRBD2,TGTGCCAGTAGTACCTACACTAGCGGGAGCTCCTACGAGCAGTACTTC,CASSTYTSGSSYEQYF
TRBJ1-5,few,TRBV20-1,TRBD1,TGCAGTGCTAGGACACAGGGGATCGACAATCAGCCCCAGCATTTT,CSARTQGIDNQPQHF
TRBJ1-1,NA,TRBV6-2/TRBV6-3,TRBD1,TGTGCCAGCAGTAACCCAGGGGGCGGGGTGAACACTGAAGCTTTCTTT,CASSNPGGGVNTEAFF
TRBJ2-7,few,TRBV13,NA,TGTGCCAGCAACGGGGGGCCAGGCACCTACGAGCAGTACTTC,CASNGGPGTYEQYF